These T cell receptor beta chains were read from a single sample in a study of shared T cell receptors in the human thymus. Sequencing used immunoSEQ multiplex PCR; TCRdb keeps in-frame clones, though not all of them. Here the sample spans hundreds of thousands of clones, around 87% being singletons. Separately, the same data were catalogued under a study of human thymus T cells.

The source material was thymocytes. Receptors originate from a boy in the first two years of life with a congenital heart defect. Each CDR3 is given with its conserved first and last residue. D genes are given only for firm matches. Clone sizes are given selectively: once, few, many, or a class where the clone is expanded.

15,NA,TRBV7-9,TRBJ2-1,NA,CASSAAGATGDEQFF,TGTGCCAGCAGCGCCGCGGGGGCCACCGGGGATGAGCAGTTCTTC
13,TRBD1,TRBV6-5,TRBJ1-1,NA,CASSYSDREEAFF,TGTGCCAGCAGTTACTCCGACAGGGAGGAAGCTTTCTTT
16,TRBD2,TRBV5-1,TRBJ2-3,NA,CASSLGLAGGPDTQYF,TGCGCCAGCAGCTTGGGTCTAGCGGGGGGGCCAGATACGCAGTATTTT
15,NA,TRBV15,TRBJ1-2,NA,CATSRGCDSNYGYTF,TGTGCCACCAGCAGAGGGTGTGACAGTAACTATGGCTACACCTTC
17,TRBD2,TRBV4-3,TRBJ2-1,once,CASSQGQKTSGTDEQFF,TGCGCCAGCAGCCAAGGACAAAAGACTAGCGGGACGGATGAGCAGTTCTTC
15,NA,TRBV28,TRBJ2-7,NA,CASSRGCGGGLEQYF,TGTGCCAGCAGTCGCGGGTGCGGTGGGGGCCTCGAGCAGTACTTC
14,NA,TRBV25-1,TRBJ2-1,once,CASSDRAGVNEQFF,TGTGCCAGCAGTGATAGGGCAGGGGTCAATGAGCAGTTCTTC
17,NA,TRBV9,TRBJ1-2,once,CASTPRDKGRVNYGYTF,TGTGCCAGCACCCCTCGGGACAAGGGGAGAGTTAACTATGGCTACACCTTC
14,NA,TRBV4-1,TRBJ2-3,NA,CASSQAGGHDTQYF,TGCGCCAGCAGCCAAGCTGGGGGCCACGATACGCAGTATTTT
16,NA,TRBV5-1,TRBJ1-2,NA,CASSPTVGRAHYGYTF,TGCGCCAGCAGCCCAACGGTGGGGAGGGCTCACTATGGCTACACCTTC
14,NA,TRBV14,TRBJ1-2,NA,CASSTTGNGYGYTF,TGTGCCAGCAGCACTACAGGGAACGGCTATGGCTACACCTTC
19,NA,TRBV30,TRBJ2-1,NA,CAWSLSHSPGTPQNNEQFF,TGTGCCTGGAGTCTCTCCCATTCGCCGGGGACTCCCCAAAACAATGAGCAGTTCTTC
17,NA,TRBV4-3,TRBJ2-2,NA,CASSHITRPTNTGELFF,TGCGCCAGCAGCCACATTACACGTCCGACTAACACCGGGGAGCTGTTTTTT
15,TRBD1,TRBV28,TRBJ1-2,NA,CASSFHRGMAYGYTF,TGTGCCAGCAGTTTCCACAGGGGGATGGCCTATGGCTACACCTTC
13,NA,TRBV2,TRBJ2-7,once,CASTVTPKYEQYF,TGTGCCAGCACCGTGACACCCAAATACGAGCAGTACTTC
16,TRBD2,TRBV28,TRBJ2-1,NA,CASSFRGGGAYNEQFF,TGTGCCAGCAGTTTTCGGGGCGGGGGGGCCTACAATGAGCAGTTCTTC
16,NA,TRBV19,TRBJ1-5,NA,CASSVIPGSLGQPQHF,TGTGCCAGTAGTGTAATTCCCGGGTCCCTTGGACAGCCCCAGCATTTT
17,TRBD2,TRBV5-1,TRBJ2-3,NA,CASSLPSGVRGTDTQYF,TGCGCCAGCAGCTTGCCTAGCGGCGTTCGCGGCACAGATACGCAGTATTTT